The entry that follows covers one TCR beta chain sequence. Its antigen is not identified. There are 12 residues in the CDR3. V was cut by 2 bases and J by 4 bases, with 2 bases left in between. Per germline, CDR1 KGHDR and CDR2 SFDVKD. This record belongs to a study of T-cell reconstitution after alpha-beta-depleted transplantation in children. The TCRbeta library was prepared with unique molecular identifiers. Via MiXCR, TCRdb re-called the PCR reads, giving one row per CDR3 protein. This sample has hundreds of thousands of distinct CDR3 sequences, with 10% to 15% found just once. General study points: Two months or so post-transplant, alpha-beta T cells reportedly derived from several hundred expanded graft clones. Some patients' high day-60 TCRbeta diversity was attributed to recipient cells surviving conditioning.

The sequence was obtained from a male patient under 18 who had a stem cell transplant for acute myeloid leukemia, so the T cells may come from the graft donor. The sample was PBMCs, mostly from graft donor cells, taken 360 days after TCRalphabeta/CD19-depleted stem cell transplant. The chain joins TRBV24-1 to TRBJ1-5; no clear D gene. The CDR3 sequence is CATSDSNQPQHF. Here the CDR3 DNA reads TGTGCCACCAGTGATTCGAATCAGCCCCAGCATTTT.